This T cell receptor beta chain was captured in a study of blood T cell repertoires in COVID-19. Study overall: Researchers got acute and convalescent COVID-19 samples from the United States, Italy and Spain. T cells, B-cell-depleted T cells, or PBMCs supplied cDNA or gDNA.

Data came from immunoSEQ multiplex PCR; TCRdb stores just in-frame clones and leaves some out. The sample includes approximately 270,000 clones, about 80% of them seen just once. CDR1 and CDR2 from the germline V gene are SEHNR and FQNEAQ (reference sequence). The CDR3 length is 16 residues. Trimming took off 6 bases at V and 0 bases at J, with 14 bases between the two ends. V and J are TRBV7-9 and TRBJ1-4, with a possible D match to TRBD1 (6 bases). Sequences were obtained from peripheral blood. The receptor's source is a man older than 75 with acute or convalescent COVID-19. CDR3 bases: TGTGCCAGCAGTTTCCGTCCAGGGGCAACTAATGAAAAACTGTTTTTT. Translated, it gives CASSFRPGATNEKLFF.